The next 9 T cell receptor beta chains were all read from a single sample in a study of T cells in Graves' hyperthyroidism and ophthalmopathy. The CDR3 regions of TCR beta were amplified from RNA transcripts. HTBI primers were the set used in a first-round RT-PCR of the TCR CDR3. One entry per CDR3 protein, called by TCRdb with MiXCR from the multiplex PCR reads. The sample has 480,000 or so distinct CDR3 sequences; over 45% are singletons. Sequenced input: peripheral blood or thyroid tissue (not recorded which). The receptors here all came from an adult woman with Graves' disease, either hyperthyroidism or ophthalmopathy (not recorded which).

This clonotype was found a few times. The chain links TRBV25-1 to TRBJ1-1; D is undetermined. The length of the CDR3 is 13 residues. CDR1 and CDR2 (germline): MGHDK, SYGVNS. The V and J ends lost 7 bases and 5 bases respectively, with 14 bases between them. CDR3 nucleotide sequence: TGTGCCAGCACCCGAGTAGGTAGGACTGAAGCTTTCTTT. It codes for CASTRVGRTEAFF.

This clonotype was detected ten times or more. The chain recombines TRBV2 with TRBJ2-5; D gene unclear. Germline V gives CDR1 SNHLY, CDR2 FYNNEI. V was pared by 1 base and J by 4 bases, with 10 bases between. This CDR3 is built from 14 residues. CDR3 coding DNA: TGTGCCAGCAGTGAAGGTGTCAGAAGAGAGACCCAGTACTTC. Its translation is CASSEGVRRETQYF.

The CDR3 bases are TGTGCCAGCAGCCACCGGGACTTCGAGGACACCATATATTTT. Its protein product is CASSHRDFEDTIYF. This chain links TRBV7-9 with TRBJ1-3, with D maybe TRBD1 (5 bases). Per the germline V gene, CDR1 is SEHNR and CDR2 is FQNEAQ (reference sequence). The ends were cut back, 5 bases at V and 8 bases at J, with 16 bases in the middle. CDR3 size: 14 residues. The entire variable domain, with the rest obtained from reference TRBV7-9 and TRBJ1-3, is as follows: DTGVSQNPRHKITKRGQNVTFRCDPISEHNRLYWYRQTLGQGPEFLTYFQNEAQLEKSRLLSDRFSAERPKGSFSTLEIQRTEQGDSAMYLCASSHRDFEDTIYFGEGSWLTVV.

This clonotype showed up many times. The chain carries TRBV20-1 and TRBJ2-7; D call uncertain. The V gene's germline CDR1 is DFQATT and CDR2 SNEGSKA (reference sequence). Trimming shortened V by 3 bases and J by 3 bases, and 12 bases separated the two germline ends. This CDR3 has 13 residues. The DNA of the CDR3 is TGCAGTGCTAGGGACGGCAAGAACTACGAGCAGTACTTC. Amino acid sequence: CSARDGKNYEQYF.

The CDR3 sequence is CSARSNRGAGPEAFF. CDR3 nucleotide sequence: TGCAGTGCTAGGTCTAACAGGGGCGCCGGGCCTGAAGCTTTCTTT. The chain is built from TRBV29-1 and TRBJ1-1, with TRBD1 identical over 7 bases. The CDR3 has 15 amino acids. Germline V lookup: CDR1 SQVTM, CDR2 ANQGSEA.

V and J are TRBV29-1 and TRBJ2-7; a weak D match, TRBD2 (6 bases). The V gene's germline CDR1 is SQVTM and CDR2 ANQGSEA. This CDR3 comprises 14 residues. Trimming stripped 4 bases from V and 3 bases from J, with 16 bases between. The CDR3 nucleotides are TGCAGCGTTGTCGAGCGGGCCGGGATCTACGAGCAGTACTTC. Residues: CSVVERAGIYEQYF.

This sequence joins TRBV10-2 and TRBJ1-2; no clear D. Trimming shortened V by 2 bases and J by 4 bases, and 8 bases separated the two germline ends. Germline loops: CDR1 WSHSY, CDR2 SAAADI. The CDR3 runs 13 residues. The CDR3 reads CASSETEAYGYTF. The CDR3 nucleotides are TGCGCCAGCAGTGAGACAGAGGCCTATGGCTACACCTTC.

The CDR3 region is CASRLTYGYTF. The CDR3 region has the DNA TGTGCCAGCCGGTTAACCTATGGCTACACCTTC. The rearrangement uses TRBV19 and TRBJ1-2, with D unclear. The CDR3 covers 11 residues. V was clipped by 9 bases and J by 4 bases, with 9 bases between them. The germline V gene encodes CDR1 LNHDA and CDR2 SQIVND (reference sequence).

The sample holds a few counts of this clonotype. V is TRBV5-1 and J is TRBJ2-2; D may be TRBD1 (5 bases). Germline CDR1 SGHRS, CDR2 YFSETQ. The CDR3 extends over 15 amino acids. Trimming shortened V by 1 base and J by 0 bases, and 7 bases separated the two germline ends. CDR3 sequence (DNA): TGCGCCAGCAGCTTGCAGGGTACGAACACCGGGGAGCTGTTTTTT. Translated, it gives CASSLQGTNTGELFF.